One and the same sample provided the 22 T cell receptor beta chains below, sequenced in a study of cytomegalovirus exposure and HLA in healthy donors. PCR amplification relied on 60 Vbeta primers (plus 13 Jbeta primers). The assay was immunoSEQ multiplex PCR, and TCRdb's table has in-frame clones only and misses some. The sample includes hundreds of thousands of clones, roughly 84% seen only once; the top ten take over 1.1%. Sequencing was done on a sample of PBMCs. The receptors derive from a girl aged 5 to 17 in good health and CMV-seronegative.

CDR3: CASSYSSSGRINEQYF. DNA for the CDR3: TGTGCCAGCAGTTACTCCTCTAGCGGGAGAATCAACGAGCAGTACTTC. The V and J genes are TRBV6-5 and TRBJ2-7; 10 bases align to TRBD2. Germline V lookup: CDR1 MNHEY, CDR2 SVGAGI. The J segment lost 5 bases and the V segment lost 0 bases, leaving 7 bases of the junction unmatched. This CDR3 has 16 residues.

This chain uses TRBV5-1 with TRBJ2-1, with D possibly being TRBD2 (5 bases). The CDR3 spans 16 residues. V dropped 3 bases and J dropped 0 bases, with 13 bases sitting between them. The germline gives CDR1 SGHRS, CDR2 YFSETQ. CDR3 DNA sequence: TGCGCCAGCAGCTGGCGAGCGGATCTCTCCTACAATGAGCAGTTCTTC. Translated, it gives CASSWRADLSYNEQFF.

This clone was seen once. The chain recombines TRBV11-2 with TRBJ2-7; no reliable D call. V lost 5 bases and J lost 3, with 5 bases in between. Germline assignment: CDR1 SGHAT and CDR2 FQNNGV. The CDR3 contains 11 residues. CDR3 amino acids: CASSLLYEQYF. CDR3 bases: TGTGCCAGCAGCCTCCTCTACGAGCAGTACTTC.

The chain is built from TRBV7-2 and TRBJ1-5, with D tentatively TRBD1 (5 bases). Germline V CDR1 and CDR2: SGHTA, FQGNSA. The V and J ends lost 4 bases and 5 bases respectively, with 9 bases between them. CDR3 length equals 13 residues. This chain's CDR3 is CASSSDSHQPQHF. The CDR3 bases are TGTGCCAGCAGCTCCGACAGCCATCAGCCCCAGCATTTT.

This clone was observed a few times. The V and J genes are TRBV27 and TRBJ2-3; 11 bases are shared with TRBD2. Trimming removed 4 bases from V and 2 bases from J; junction bases left unmatched: 11. Germline-derived CDR1 and CDR2 are MNHEY and SMNVEV (reference sequence). The CDR3 totals 18 residues. The CDR3 sequence: CASSSPYSLAGDTDTQYF. The CDR3 bases are TGTGCCAGCAGTTCGCCTTACTCACTAGCGGGAGACACAGATACGCAGTATTTT.

A word on this clone: The junction shows a germline mismatch at one end, possibly a read error. This chain connects TRBV7-9 to TRBJ2-7, with D perhaps matching TRBD2 (6 bases). In germline, CDR1 is SEHNR, CDR2 FQNEAQ (reference sequence). CDR3 length equals 13 residues. The CDR3 nucleotides read TGTTCCAGCAGAGGGACTCATTCCTACGAGCAGTACTTC. Its protein product is CSSRGTHSYEQYF.

Notes on this clone: Other DNA sequences in this specimen translate into the identical CDR3. The chain recombines TRBV6-1 with TRBJ1-5, with a weak D call TRBD1 (6 bases). The CDR3 covers 14 residues. Germline CDR1 reads MNHNS; CDR2 reads SASEGT. V was cut by 0 bases and J by 4 bases, with 7 bases left in between. In DNA, the CDR3 is TGTGCCAGCAGTGAAGCAGGGGGAAATCAGCCCCAGCATTTT. Its protein product is CASSEAGGNQPQHF.

V is TRBV2 and J is TRBJ2-2, with D perhaps TRBD1 (5 bases). Germline CDR1 is SNHLY and CDR2 is FYNNEI. The CDR3 is 16 residues long. V lost 5 bases and J 5 bases, leaving 18 bases between the germline ends. CDR3 in DNA: TGTGCCAGCAGTCCCTCTCCGACAGTACGTACCGGGGAGCTGTTTTTT. Its translation: CASSPSPTVRTGELFF.

The chain recombines TRBV7-8 with TRBJ1-1; 7 nucleotides agree with TRBD1. This CDR3 region has 13 residues. V lost 2 bases to trimming and J lost 6 bases; unmatched junction nucleotides: 3. Germline assignment: CDR1 SGHVS and CDR2 FQNEAQ. Here the CDR3 DNA reads TGTGCCAGCAGCTTACAGGGGGGCGCTGAAGCTTTCTTT. It yields the protein CASSLQGGAEAFF.

The chain uses TRBV5-1 and TRBJ1-2; 9 bases align to TRBD1. Germline V gives CDR1 SGHRS, CDR2 YFSETQ. The junction had 5 bases not matched to a gene; V was cut back by 2 bases and J by 3 bases. The CDR3 covers 15 residues. The CDR3 spells CASSLQGARDYGYTF. CDR3 nucleotides: TGCGCCAGCAGCTTACAGGGGGCGCGTGACTATGGCTACACCTTC.

The chain uses TRBV7-9 and TRBJ2-6; D is perhaps TRBD2 (6 bases). The V gene lost 7 bases and the J gene lost 0 bases, with 13 bases spanning the gap. Looked up from germline, CDR1 is SEHNR and CDR2 is FQNEAQ (reference sequence). This CDR3 contains 16 residues. CDR3 region: CASTLRGYSGANVLTF. In DNA, the CDR3 is TGTGCCAGCACCTTGCGGGGTTACTCTGGGGCCAACGTCCTGACTTTC. The whole variable domain, remainder taken from reference TRBV7-9 and TRBJ2-6, is DTGVSQNPRHKITKRGQNVTFRCDPISEHNRLYWYRQTLGQGPEFLTYFQNEAQLEKSRLLSDRFSAERPKGSFSTLEIQRTEQGDSAMYLCASTLRGYSGANVLTFGAGSRLTVL.

CDR3 protein: CASSLGRGTEAFF. CDR3 nucleotides: TGTGCCAGCAGTTTAGGGAGGGGCACTGAAGCTTTCTTT. The V call is TRBV27, the J call TRBJ1-1; D might be TRBD1 (5 bases). The CDR3 covers 13 residues. Trimming stripped 2 bases from V and 4 bases from J, with 8 bases between. CDR1 is MNHEY and CDR2 is SMNVEV in the germline V gene (reference sequence).

V and J are TRBV7-8 and TRBJ2-7; D may be TRBD1 (5 bases). The CDR3 is 12 residues long. The V end lost 2 bases, the J end lost 4 bases, and 6 bases lay between the germline ends. CDR1 and CDR2 from the germline V gene are SGHVS and FQNEAQ. The CDR3: CASSLQGYEQYF. DNA of the CDR3: TGTGCCAGCAGCTTACAGGGTTACGAGCAGTACTTC.

This clone is a singleton in its sample. The gene calls are TRBV18 and TRBJ2-6; no clear D. The V gene's germline CDR1 is KGHSH and CDR2 LQKENI. With 4 bases removed from V and 2 bases from J, the gap between germline ends came to 12 bases. The CDR3 runs to 16 residues. The CDR3 region is CASSLSKAPGANVLTF. In DNA form, the CDR3 reads TGTGCCAGCTCACTTTCTAAAGCACCTGGGGCCAACGTCCTGACTTTC.

This clone came up once. The chain carries TRBV9 and TRBJ2-3; TRBD2 is a possible D gene (5 bases). CDR1 SGDLS and CDR2 YYNGEE come from the germline V gene. The CDR3 covers 15 residues. Trimming stripped 2 bases from V and 1 base from J, with 11 bases between. The CDR3 spells CASSVTGMGTDTQYF. CDR3 nucleotide sequence: TGTGCCAGCAGCGTGACGGGGATGGGCACAGATACGCAGTATTTT.

V usage is TRBV7-6 and J usage is TRBJ1-3; no firm D call. CDR1 SGHVS and CDR2 FNYEAQ come from the germline V gene. Between the trimmed V and J ends, which lost 5 bases and 0 bases, there was a span of 11 bases. The CDR3 has 15 residues. The CDR3 DNA sequence: TGTGCCAGCAGCCCTTTCGAGAGCTCTGGAAACACCATATATTTT. Translation: CASSPFESSGNTIYF.

The chain has TRBV5-1 and TRBJ1-1; 8 bases are a match to TRBD1. CDR3 size: 14 residues. V shed 0 bases and J 6 bases; nucleotides not matched to a gene: 4. CDR1 is SGHRS, CDR2 YFSETQ, per germline. In DNA form, the CDR3 reads TGCGCCAGCAGCTTGGAGACAGGGGCAGCTGAAGCTTTCTTT. It yields the protein CASSLETGAAEAFF.

This chain uses TRBV19 with TRBJ2-7; 10 nucleotides match TRBD1. This CDR3 has 14 residues. V gave up 10 bases and J gave up 2 bases; unmatched junction bases: 8. The germline CDR1 and CDR2 sequences are LNHDA and SQIVND (reference sequence). The CDR3 bases are TGTGCCACACAAACGGGACAGGGGACCTACGAGCAGTACTTC. This sequence encodes CATQTGQGTYEQYF.

The chain carries TRBV9 and TRBJ1-4, with 7 bases aligning to TRBD1. The CDR3 loop spans 18 amino acids. Germline-derived CDR1 and CDR2 are SGDLS and YYNGEE. V trimming: 0 bases; J trimming: 5 bases; junction bases outside the gene matches: 13. CDR3 sequence: CASSVVRGPGDLNEKLFF. The CDR3 DNA reads TGTGCCAGCAGCGTAGTTAGGGGGCCCGGTGATTTAAATGAAAAACTGTTTTTT.

The chain has TRBV9 and TRBJ2-1, with D possibly being TRBD2 (6 bases). The V end lost 1 base, the J end lost 6 bases, and 17 bases lay between the germline ends. CDR1 SGDLS and CDR2 YYNGEE come from the germline V gene. The CDR3 consists of 16 residues. This CDR3 is CASSVLAGSGSNEQFF. Here the CDR3 DNA reads TGTGCCAGCAGCGTACTCGCGGGATCAGGGAGCAATGAGCAGTTCTTC.

The chain links TRBV28 to TRBJ1-4; 10 bases match TRBD1. The CDR3 extends over 16 amino acids. V shed 6 bases and J 8 bases; nucleotides not matched to a gene: 12. Germline V gives CDR1 MDHEN, CDR2 SYDVKM. CDR3 sequence: CASRPLGQGEYEKLFF. DNA for the CDR3: TGTGCCAGCAGACCATTAGGACAGGGGGAATACGAAAAACTGTTTTTT. The whole variable domain, remainder taken from reference TRBV28 and TRBJ1-4, is DVKVTQSSRYLVKRTGEKVFLECVQDMDHENMFWYRQDPGLGLRLIYFSYDVKMKEKGDIPEGYSVSREKKERFSLILESASTNQTSMYLCASRPLGQGEYEKLFFGSGTQLSVL.

The rearrangement joins TRBV6-5 to TRBJ1-5, with D maybe TRBD1 (5 bases). The V end lost 2 bases, the J end lost 6 bases, and 14 bases lay between the germline ends. The germline gives CDR1 MNHEY, CDR2 SVGAGI. This CDR3 has 15 residues. Here the CDR3 reads CASSYGPPGGQPQHF. CDR3 sequence (DNA): TGTGCCAGCAGTTACGGACCTCCCGGGGGTCAGCCCCAGCATTTT.